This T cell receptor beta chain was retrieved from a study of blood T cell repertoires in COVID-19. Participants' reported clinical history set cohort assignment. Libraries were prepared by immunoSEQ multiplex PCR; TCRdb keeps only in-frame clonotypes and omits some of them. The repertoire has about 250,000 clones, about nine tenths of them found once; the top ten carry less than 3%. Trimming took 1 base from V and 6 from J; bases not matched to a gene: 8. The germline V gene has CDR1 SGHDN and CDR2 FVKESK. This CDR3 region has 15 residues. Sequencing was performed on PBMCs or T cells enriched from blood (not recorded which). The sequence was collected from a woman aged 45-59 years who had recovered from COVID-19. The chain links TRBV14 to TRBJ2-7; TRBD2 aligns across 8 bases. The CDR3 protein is CASSQGFGRAAEQYF. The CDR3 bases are TGTGCCAGCAGCCAAGGATTCGGGAGGGCCGCCGAGCAGTACTTC.